A single T cell receptor (beta chain) is shown here with its context. The sample comes from a study of T cells in Graves' hyperthyroidism and ophthalmopathy. RNA transcripts provided the source from which TCR beta CDR3 regions were amplified. TCR CDR3 underwent first-round RT-PCR with the HTBI primer set. TCRdb reanalysed the multiplex PCR reads using MiXCR and keeps one entry per CDR3 protein. The table shows 480,000 or so distinct CDR3 sequences, with around an eighth occurring only once. Diagnostic decisions used clinical symptoms, serum thyroxine and TRAb, thyroid ultrasound and orbital computed tomography. PBMCs were sourced from more than 9 ml fresh peripheral blood. The CDR3 has 15 amino acids. The V and J ends lost 0 bases and 2 bases respectively, with 9 bases between them.

This chain connects TRBV12-3 or TRBV12-4 to TRBJ2-3; tentatively, D is TRBD2 (6 bases). The sample comprised blood. The sequence derives from a woman between 18 and 29 years old with Graves' hyperthyroidism. CDR3 sequence (DNA): TGTGCCAGCAGTTTAGCGGGAGGTCACACAGATACGCAGTATTTT. This gives the protein CASSLAGGHTDTQYF.